This T cell receptor beta chain was sequenced in a study of blood T cell repertoires in COVID-19. Turning to the study itself: The United States, Italy and Spain supplied acute and convalescent COVID-19 samples.

Germline CDR1 reads MGHRA; CDR2 reads YSYEKL. The CDR3 extends over 12 amino acids. V lost 1 base and J 11 bases, leaving 12 bases between the germline ends. Per the study methods: Counts of nucleated cells, estimated from reference gene primer amplification, were obtained. This table comes from immunoSEQ multiplex PCR, and its TCRdb copy is limited to in-frame clones, with some not included. V, J and clone size are taken as reported in that table, and D and trimming were inferred from the DNA itself. The profile covers hundreds of thousands of clones, with approximately 87% appearing a single time and roughly 2% taken by the ten largest.

The source is a woman aged 60-75 years with COVID-19, enrolled during active disease. The chain joins TRBV4-1 to TRBJ2-7, with D possibly matching TRBD2 (5 bases). The sequenced sample was peripheral blood. CDR3 DNA: TGCGCCAGCAGCCAAGGTACGGGGTGGAAGTACTTC. It is translated as CASSQGTGWKYF.